This T cell receptor beta chain was identified in a study of T cell responses to AZD1222 COVID-19 vaccine. TCRdb keeps only in-frame clones here, not all; method: immunoSEQ multiplex PCR. Of 120,000 or so clones listed, approximately 85% are singletons. The CDR3 spans 14 residues. Germline-derived CDR1 and CDR2 are MNHNS and SASEGT. V lost 0 bases and J lost 8, with 11 bases in between. This clone occurred once. This receptor was identified in an adult in good health. The rearrangement joins TRBV6-1 to TRBJ1-5, with TRBD1 as a possible D gene (6 bases). The sample was peripheral blood, taken on day 0 of AZD1222 vaccination. DNA for the CDR3: TGTGCCAGCAGTGAAGCCGACAGGAGAGAGCCCCAGCATTTT. Translated: CASSEADRREPQHF.